This T cell receptor beta chain is from a study of blood T cell repertoires in COVID-19. The protocol was immunoSEQ multiplex PCR, while the TCRdb copy is restricted to in-frame clones and leaves out a portion. The repertoire has roughly 250,000 clones, around 88% of them found once; the top ten carry about 1.2%. The sequence was obtained from a woman aged 40 to 49 with acute COVID-19. The material sequenced was PBMCs or T cells enriched from blood (not recorded which).

As DNA, the CDR3 is TGTGCCAGCAGCTTATTAGTACTAGCGAACGAGCAGTACTTC. Protein: CASSLLVLANEQYF. The rearrangement joins TRBV7-8 to TRBJ2-7, with 7 bases matching TRBD2. Looked up from germline, CDR1 is SGHVS and CDR2 is FQNEAQ. CDR3 size: 14 residues. The V segment lost 2 bases and the J segment 5 bases; nucleotides outside the gene matches: 6.